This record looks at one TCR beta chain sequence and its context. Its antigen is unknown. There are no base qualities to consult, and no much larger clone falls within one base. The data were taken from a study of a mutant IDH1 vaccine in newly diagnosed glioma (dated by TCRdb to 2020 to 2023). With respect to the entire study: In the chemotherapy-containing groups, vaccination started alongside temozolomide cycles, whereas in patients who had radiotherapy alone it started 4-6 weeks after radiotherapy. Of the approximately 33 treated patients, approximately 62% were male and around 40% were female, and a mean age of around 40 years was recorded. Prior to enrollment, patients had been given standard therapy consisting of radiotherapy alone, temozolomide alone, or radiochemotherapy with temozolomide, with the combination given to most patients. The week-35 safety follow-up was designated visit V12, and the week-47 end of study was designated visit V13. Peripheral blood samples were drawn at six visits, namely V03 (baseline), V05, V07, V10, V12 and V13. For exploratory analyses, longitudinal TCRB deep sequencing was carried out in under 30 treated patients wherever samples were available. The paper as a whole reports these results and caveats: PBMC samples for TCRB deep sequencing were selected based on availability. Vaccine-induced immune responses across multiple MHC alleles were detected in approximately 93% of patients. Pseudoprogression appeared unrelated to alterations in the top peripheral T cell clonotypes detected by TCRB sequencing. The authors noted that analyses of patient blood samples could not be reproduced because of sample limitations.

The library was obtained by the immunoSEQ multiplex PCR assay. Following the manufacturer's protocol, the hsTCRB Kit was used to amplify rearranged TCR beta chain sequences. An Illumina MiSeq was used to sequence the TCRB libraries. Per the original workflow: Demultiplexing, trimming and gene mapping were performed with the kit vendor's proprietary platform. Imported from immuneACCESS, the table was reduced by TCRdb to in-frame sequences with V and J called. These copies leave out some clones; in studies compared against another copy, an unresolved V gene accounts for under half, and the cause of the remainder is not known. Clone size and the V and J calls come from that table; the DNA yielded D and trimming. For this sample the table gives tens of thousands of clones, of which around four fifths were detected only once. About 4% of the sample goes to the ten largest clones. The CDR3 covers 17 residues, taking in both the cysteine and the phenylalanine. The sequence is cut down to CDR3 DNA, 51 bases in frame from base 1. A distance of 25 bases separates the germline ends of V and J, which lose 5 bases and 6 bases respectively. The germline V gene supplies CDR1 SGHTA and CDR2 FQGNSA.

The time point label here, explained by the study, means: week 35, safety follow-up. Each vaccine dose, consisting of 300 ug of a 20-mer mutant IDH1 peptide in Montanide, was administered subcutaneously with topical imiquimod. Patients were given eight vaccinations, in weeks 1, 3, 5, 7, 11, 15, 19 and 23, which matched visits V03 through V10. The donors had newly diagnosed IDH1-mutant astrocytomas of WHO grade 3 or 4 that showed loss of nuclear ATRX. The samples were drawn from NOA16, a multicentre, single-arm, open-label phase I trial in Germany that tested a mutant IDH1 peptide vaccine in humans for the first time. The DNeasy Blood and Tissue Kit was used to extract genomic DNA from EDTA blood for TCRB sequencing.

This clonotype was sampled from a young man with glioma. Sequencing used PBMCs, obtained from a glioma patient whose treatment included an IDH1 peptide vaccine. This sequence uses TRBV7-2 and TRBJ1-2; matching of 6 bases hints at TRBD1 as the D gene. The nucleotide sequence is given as TGTGCCAGCAGCCGCAACTTTGGAGGAGGGGGAGACGATGGCTACACCTTC. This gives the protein CASSRNFGGGGDDGYTF.